One and the same sample provided the 27 T cell receptor beta chains below, sequenced in a study of T cells after yellow fever vaccination. TCRdb independently ran MiXCR on the 5' RACE reads; one entry per CDR3 protein. The sample has some 320,000 distinct CDR3 sequences; 8.5% to 9% are singletons. The sample consisted of PBMCs, taken on the day of the first yellow fever vaccination. The source of these receptors is a man aged 18 to 30 who received the YFV17D yellow fever vaccine.

The chain joins TRBV20-1 to TRBJ1-5, with unresolved D. Germline CDR1 reads DFQATT; CDR2 reads SNEGSKA (reference sequence). The CDR3 sequence is 17 residues long. The V gene lost 3 bases and the J gene lost 1 base, with 19 bases spanning the gap. The CDR3: CSARRLGSGLSNQPQHF. CDR3 in DNA: TGCAGTGCTAGGAGGTTGGGGTCTGGGTTGAGCAATCAGCCCCAGCATTTT.

This clonotype was detected a few times. The rearrangement uses TRBV10-2 and TRBJ2-5; TRBD2 agrees at 7 bases. V dropped 7 bases and J dropped 0; count of bases not matched to a gene: 2. The germline V gene has CDR1 WSHSY and CDR2 SAAADI. The CDR3 spans 13 residues. The CDR3 DNA is TGCGCCAGCACCGGGGGGAACCAAGAGACCCAGTACTTC. Translating gives CASTGGNQETQYF.

V usage is TRBV20-1 and J usage is TRBJ2-7, with 10 bases matching TRBD2. J gave up 3 bases and V 1 base, and 12 bases lay outside the gene matches. CDR1 and CDR2 from the germline V gene are DFQATT and SNEGSKA (reference sequence). CDR3 length: 17 amino acids. Here the CDR3 reads CSARGITRSGGDYEQYF. The CDR3 region has the DNA TGCAGTGCTAGAGGGATAACTAGGAGCGGGGGGGACTACGAGCAGTACTTC.

This clonotype was seen repeatedly, ten times or more. In nucleotides, the CDR3 is TGTGCCAGCAGCCTTCAAAGAAGGGCCAATCAGCCCCAGCATTTT. This encodes CASSLQRRANQPQHF. This chain connects TRBV12-3 or TRBV12-4 to TRBJ1-5; no reliable D call. The CDR3 runs to 15 residues. V was shortened by 6 bases and J by 3 bases, with 15 bases between the two germline ends.

V usage is TRBV4-2 and J usage is TRBJ2-1; 8 bases match TRBD2. Germline V gene lookup returns CDR1 LGHNA and CDR2 YNFKEQ. The CDR3 contains 16 residues. The J segment lost 5 bases and the V segment lost 4 bases, leaving 10 bases of the junction unmatched. DNA for the CDR3: TGTGCCAGCAGCCCTTTAGCGGGGAGGATGAACAATGAGCAGTTCTTC. It encodes CASSPLAGRMNNEQFF.

This chain uses TRBV6-5 with TRBJ1-2; D is undetermined. This CDR3 is built from 13 residues. Trimming stripped 7 bases from V and 8 bases from J, with 17 bases between. CDR1 is MNHEY and CDR2 is SVGAGI in the germline V gene. CDR3 in amino acids: CASNLSGSAGYTF. Written as DNA, the CDR3 is TGTGCCAGCAATTTAAGCGGCTCTGCAGGCTACACCTTC.

In its sample, this clonotype was seen a few times. The chain has TRBV5-1 and TRBJ2-7, with D maybe TRBD1 (6 bases). The CDR3 is 13 amino acids. Trimming took off 5 bases at V and 7 bases at J, with 16 bases between the two ends. The germline gives CDR1 SGHRS, CDR2 YFSETQ. The DNA of the CDR3 is TGCGCCAGCAGTCTTGGACAGCCTCCTGAGCAGTACTTC. It encodes CASSLGQPPEQYF.

This clonotype was counted only a few times. The chain joins TRBV20-1 to TRBJ2-7; 8 bases map to TRBD2. V lost 2 bases to trimming and J lost 12 bases; unmatched junction nucleotides: 21. Germline V lookup: CDR1 DFQATT, CDR2 SNEGSKA (reference sequence). The CDR3 has 16 residues. Here the CDR3 reads CSARSGLRGTRSSPYF. The CDR3 DNA sequence: TGCAGTGCTAGATCGGGGCTGAGGGGGACTAGATCCAGTCCGTACTTC.

V gene TRBV24-1 combines with J gene TRBJ2-1, with 7 bases fitting TRBD1. The junction had 3 bases not matched to a gene; V was cut back by 0 bases and J by 2 bases. The CDR3 consists of 16 residues. Germline assignment: CDR1 KGHDR and CDR2 SFDVKD. The CDR3 loop reads CATSDLGDRTYNEQFF. DNA of the CDR3: TGTGCCACCAGTGATTTGGGGGACAGAACCTACAATGAGCAGTTCTTC.

The rearrangement uses TRBV12-3 or TRBV12-4 and TRBJ2-3; 9 bases fit TRBD2. V dropped 3 bases and J dropped 5; count of bases not matched to a gene: 9. This CDR3 is 16 amino acids long. CDR3 DNA sequence: TGTGCCAGCAGTTTGGTCCCTAGCGGGGCCAAAGATACGCAGTATTTT. Residues: CASSLVPSGAKDTQYF.

This clonotype has at least ten counts. This chain connects TRBV12-3 or TRBV12-4 to TRBJ2-5; 7 bases fit TRBD1. This CDR3 region has 14 residues. The J segment lost 2 bases and the V segment lost 4 bases, leaving 4 bases of the junction unmatched. The CDR3 reads CASSSRDRQETQYF. CDR3 nucleotides: TGTGCCAGCAGTTCCCGGGACAGACAAGAGACCCAGTACTTC.

This chain joins TRBV6-5 and TRBJ2-5, with D hard to call. Between the trimmed V and J ends, which lost 3 bases and 0 bases, there was a span of 5 bases. Germline loops: CDR1 MNHEY, CDR2 SVGAGI. The CDR3 covers 13 residues. The CDR3: CASSYKYQETQYF. Here the CDR3 DNA reads TGTGCCAGCAGTTATAAATACCAAGAGACCCAGTACTTC.

The rearrangement joins TRBV6-5 to TRBJ2-4; D is possibly TRBD1 or TRBD2 (5 bases each). The V gene's germline CDR1 is MNHEY and CDR2 SVGAGI. V was cut by 2 bases and J by 7 bases, with 18 bases left in between. The CDR3 spans 16 residues. The CDR3 loop reads CASSYGINWGRNIQYF. The CDR3 region has the DNA TGTGCCAGCAGTTACGGGATCAACTGGGGACGGAACATTCAGTACTTC.

This clonotype came up many times. The rearrangement uses TRBV15 and TRBJ1-2; 7 nucleotides agree with TRBD1. This CDR3 has 14 residues. Germline V gene lookup returns CDR1 LNHNV and CDR2 YYDKDF (reference sequence). The V and J ends lost 6 bases and 8 bases, in that order; junction bases with no gene match: 12. CDR3 loop: CATRPVGQYGGYTF. Here the CDR3 DNA reads TGTGCCACCAGGCCGGTGGGACAGTACGGGGGCTACACCTTC.

This clonotype was detected a few times. The chain is built from TRBV20-1 and TRBJ1-6; possible D gene TRBD1, 5 bases. This CDR3 comprises 14 residues. Looked up from germline, CDR1 is DFQATT and CDR2 is SNEGSKA (reference sequence). Trimming cost V 3 bases and J 7 bases, with 13 bases left between them. In DNA, the CDR3 is TGCAGTGCTAGGGGGGACGTAGAAAATTCACCCCTCCACTTT. This encodes CSARGDVENSPLHF.

This clonotype has just a few counts. This chain joins TRBV7-9 and TRBJ2-7, with TRBD1 matching 7 bases. Germline trimming cut 5 bases from V and 2 bases from J; bases unmatched to any gene: 6. From germline, CDR1 is SEHNR and CDR2 FQNEAQ (reference sequence). This CDR3 comprises 14 residues. The CDR3 DNA sequence: TGTGCCAGCAGCGCCGCAGGGGGAACCTACGAGCAGTACTTC. Translated: CASSAAGGTYEQYF.

This clonotype was observed at least ten times. The chain recombines TRBV4-1 with TRBJ1-1, with 8 nucleotides matching TRBD1. Losses at the gene ends were 6 bases for V and 3 bases for J; bases not matched to a gene: 12. Germline assignment: CDR1 MGHRA and CDR2 YSYEKL. CDR3 length equals 16 residues. In nucleotides, the CDR3 is TGCGCCAGCAGTCGTGGGACAGGCAGGAGGGACACTGAAGCTTTCTTT. This translates into CASSRGTGRRDTEAFF.

The chain couples TRBV7-9 to TRBJ2-7, with D possibly matching TRBD2 (6 bases). Germline loops: CDR1 SEHNR, CDR2 FQNEAQ (reference sequence). V lost 0 bases and J lost 0, with 12 bases in between. This CDR3 has 16 amino acids. The CDR3 reads CASSLAGTSSSYEQYV. In DNA, the CDR3 is TGTGCCAGCAGCTTAGCTGGGACTTCTAGCTCCTACGAGCAGTACGTC.

With regard to this clonotype: A junction end diverges from the germline sequence, so it may reflect a read error. The chain couples TRBV19 to TRBJ2-4; 8 nucleotides agree with TRBD1. The CDR3 is 13 residues long. The V gene's germline CDR1 is LNHDA and CDR2 SQIVND (reference sequence). CDR3 in DNA: TGTCCCAGTAGGGAGACAGGGGAAAACATTCAGTACTTC. It specifies CPSRETGENIQYF.

A few counts support this clonotype. This chain links TRBV5-4 with TRBJ2-7, with D possibly matching TRBD1 (5 bases). V was pared by 0 bases and J by 5 bases, with 15 bases between. From germline, CDR1 is SGHNT and CDR2 YYREEE (reference sequence). The CDR3 length is 15 residues. CDR3 region: CASSLVQGEFHEQYV. In DNA form, the CDR3 reads TGTGCCAGCAGCTTGGTGCAGGGCGAGTTCCACGAGCAGTACGTC.

This clonotype came up a few times. The gene calls are TRBV2 and TRBJ1-5; D is perhaps TRBD1 (6 bases). The germline gives CDR1 SNHLY, CDR2 FYNNEI. The CDR3 length is 12 residues. Trimming removed 6 bases from V and 6 bases from J, with 9 bases in between. The CDR3 DNA follows: TGTGCCAGCAGGGAGGGGGGTCAGCCCCAGCATTTT. This gives the protein CASREGGQPQHF.

This clonotype occurred a few times. This chain links TRBV2 with TRBJ2-7, with D unclear. Per germline, CDR1 SNHLY and CDR2 FYNNEI. The germline V and J ends were trimmed by 6 bases and 7 bases, with 19 bases remaining between them. The length of the CDR3 is 14 residues. The CDR3, as DNA: TGTGCCAGCAGGCTACAACCGGTTGACGGAGAGCAGTACTTC. This translates into CASRLQPVDGEQYF.

This clonotype was detected a few times. The chain has TRBV18 and TRBJ1-6; D is ambiguous. The ends were cut back, 4 bases at V and 5 bases at J, with 6 bases in the middle. Germline V CDR1 and CDR2: KGHSH, LQKENI. The CDR3 spans 13 residues. This CDR3 is CASSRGNNSPLHF. The DNA of the CDR3 is TGTGCCAGCTCACGTGGAAATAATTCACCCCTCCACTTT.

The CDR3 DNA reads as TGCGCCAGCAGTCCTAGGGGGGTAACAGATACGCAGTATTTT. Protein: CASSPRGVTDTQYF. The rearrangement joins TRBV5-1 to TRBJ2-3; D is perhaps TRBD1 or TRBD2 (6 bases each). Germline V gene lookup returns CDR1 SGHRS and CDR2 YFSETQ. The CDR3 is 14 amino acids. Between the trimmed V and J ends, which lost 5 bases and 3 bases, there was a span of 13 bases.

This clonotype was recorded at least ten times. J is TRBJ1-6 and V is TRBV24-1, with a possible D match to TRBD1 (5 bases). V lost 3 bases and J 6 bases, leaving 11 bases between the germline ends. Looked up from germline, CDR1 is KGHDR and CDR2 is SFDVKD. CDR3 length equals 15 residues. CDR3 DNA sequence: TGTGCCACCAGTGATCTGGGACGGCTTAATTCACCCCTCCACTTT. As protein: CATSDLGRLNSPLHF.

The V gene is TRBV9, the J gene TRBJ2-4; no reliable D call. CDR3 length: 16 residues. V was shortened by 0 bases and J by 0 bases, with 10 bases between the two germline ends. Germline V CDR1 and CDR2: SGDLS, YYNGEE. CDR3 residues: CASSVGPILAKNIQYF. The CDR3 nucleotides are TGTGCCAGCAGCGTAGGGCCGATCCTAGCCAAAAACATTCAGTACTTC.

The V call is TRBV4-1, the J call TRBJ1-5, with a weak D call TRBD1 (5 bases). Germline V gives CDR1 MGHRA, CDR2 YSYEKL. This CDR3 has 15 amino acids. The V end was cut by 4 bases, the J end by 1 base, with 11 bases between. Written as DNA, the CDR3 is TGCGCCAGCAGCCCCAGGGTTTTCAGCAATCAGCCCCAGCATTTT. Translating it yields CASSPRVFSNQPQHF.